These 11 T cell receptor beta chains were all obtained from the same sample, sequenced in a study of CD8+ T cells in alopecia areata. Sequencing used cDNA as its template, made by extracting RNA and reverse transcribing it. Profiled with immunoSEQ multiplex PCR; TCRdb holds only in-frame clones, not every one. The table lists 110,000 to 150,000 clones, approximately 50% of them singletons. Sequencing was performed on CD4+ T cells sorted from blood, taken at week 0. These receptors were obtained from a human donor with alopecia areata.

As DNA, the CDR3 is TGTGCCAGCAGCTCGATGGCGGGAACTAATGAAAAACTGTTTTTT. It specifies CASSSMAGTNEKLFF. The chain is built from TRBV7-6 and TRBJ1-4; D uncertain. The CDR3 extends over 15 amino acids. Trimming left V 4 bases short and J 1 base short, with 10 bases between. Germline CDR1 and CDR2: SGHVS and FNYEAQ.

This clone was seen a few times. This chain uses TRBV18 with TRBJ1-1; no reliable D call. Germline assignment: CDR1 KGHSH and CDR2 LQKENI. V was pared by 5 bases and J by 1 base, with 5 bases between. This CDR3 has 12 residues. The CDR3 DNA sequence: TGTGCCAGCTCAGCCCAGAACACTGAAGCTTTCTTT. The encoded protein is CASSAQNTEAFF.

This clone was seen a handful of times. This chain uses TRBV29-1 with TRBJ1-2, with a weak D call TRBD1 (6 bases). With 1 base removed from V and 1 base from J, the gap between germline ends came to 13 bases. CDR3 length: 15 residues. CDR1 and CDR2 (germline): SQVTM, ANQGSEA. The CDR3 DNA reads as TGCAGCGTTGAAGTTCCTAGGGGGTTTAACTATGGCTACACCTTC. Amino acids: CSVEVPRGFNYGYTF.

This rearrangement joins TRBV29-1 to TRBJ1-2; 8 bases fit TRBD1. With V trimmed by 4 bases and J by 7 bases, 2 bases remained unmatched. The CDR3 has 11 amino acids. Germline V CDR1 and CDR2: SQVTM, ANQGSEA. CDR3 in amino acids: CSVGTGTGYTF. The CDR3 DNA reads as TGCAGCGTTGGGACAGGGACTGGCTACACCTTC.

The genes are TRBV18 and TRBJ2-5; D tentatively fits TRBD1 or TRBD2 (6 bases each). V shed 2 bases and J shed 1 base, with 14 bases lying between them. The germline CDR1 and CDR2 sequences are KGHSH and LQKENI. This CDR3 has 16 amino acids. The CDR3 is CASSPYPRGLQETQYF. DNA of the CDR3: TGTGCCAGCTCACCATACCCCAGGGGACTCCAAGAGACCCAGTACTTC.

The chain joins TRBV2 to TRBJ2-1; D perhaps matches TRBD2 (6 bases). This CDR3 has 17 residues. V was cut by 5 bases and J by 1 base, with 18 bases left in between. Per germline, CDR1 SNHLY and CDR2 FYNNEI. CDR3 region: CASSRDLRDLSYNEQFF. The CDR3 DNA is TGTGCCAGCAGTAGGGATCTGCGGGATCTTTCCTACAATGAGCAGTTCTTC.

V gene TRBV10-3 combines with J gene TRBJ2-5, with TRBD2 identical over 9 bases. Germline V gives CDR1 ENHRY, CDR2 SYGVKD. The CDR3 is 13 residues long. V trimming: 8 bases; J trimming: 4 bases; junction bases outside the gene matches: 5. CDR3 in DNA: TGTGCCATCGCGTGGCGGGAGGGAGAGACCCAGTACTTC. Translation gives CAIAWREGETQYF.

This clone was seen more than once but under ten times. The chain combines TRBV29-1 with TRBJ2-3; D is possibly TRBD1 or TRBD2 (6 bases each). The V end lost 7 bases, the J end lost 3 bases, and 20 bases lay between the germline ends. This CDR3 has 15 amino acids. Germline loops: CDR1 SQVTM, CDR2 ANQGSEA. CDR3 bases: TGCAGCGGTGCTGGGGGGCATATCGGGACAGATACGCAGTATTTT. Its protein is CSGAGGHIGTDTQYF.

This clone was recorded a few times. The chain joins TRBV6-5 to TRBJ2-3; D could derive from TRBD1 or TRBD2 (5 bases each). The V and J ends lost 5 bases and 0 bases respectively, with 9 bases between them. This CDR3 region has 14 residues. Germline lookup yields CDR1 MNHEY and CDR2 SVGAGI. Written as DNA, the CDR3 is TGTGCCAGCAGTCGACGGGACAGCACAGATACGCAGTATTTT. Protein: CASSRRDSTDTQYF.

The rearrangement joins TRBV27 to TRBJ1-2; the match to TRBD1 covers 7 bases. The CDR3 covers 13 residues. The germline CDR1 and CDR2 sequences are MNHEY and SMNVEV (reference sequence). J was trimmed by 2 bases and V by 4 bases; bases with no gene match: 1. The CDR3 protein is CASSSGGNYGYTF. DNA for the CDR3: TGTGCCAGCAGTTCAGGGGGGAACTATGGCTACACCTTC.

V is TRBV4-1 and J is TRBJ1-1; TRBD1 agrees at 7 bases. V trimming: 3 bases; J trimming: 0 bases; junction bases outside the gene matches: 4. CDR1 and CDR2 from the germline V gene are MGHRA and YSYEKL. The CDR3 contains 15 residues. CDR3 in amino acids: CASSQMGQLNTEAFF. The CDR3 nucleotides are TGCGCCAGCAGCCAGATGGGACAGTTGAACACTGAAGCTTTCTTT.